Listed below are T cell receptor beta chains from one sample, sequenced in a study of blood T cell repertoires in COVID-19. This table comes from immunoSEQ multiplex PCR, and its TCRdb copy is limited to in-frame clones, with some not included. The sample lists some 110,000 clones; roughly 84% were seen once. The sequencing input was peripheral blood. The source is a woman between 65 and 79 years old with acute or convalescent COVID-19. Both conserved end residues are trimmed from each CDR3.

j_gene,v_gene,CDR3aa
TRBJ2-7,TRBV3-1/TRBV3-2,ASSQVPDSFYEQY
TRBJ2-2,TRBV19,ASNRANTGELF
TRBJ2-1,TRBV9,ASSLVGGINEQF
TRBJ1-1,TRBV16,ASSQSRNPMNTEAF
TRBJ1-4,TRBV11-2,ASSLTGGVEKLF
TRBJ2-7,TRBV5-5,ASSLQGYEQY
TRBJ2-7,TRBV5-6,ASSLEQGVRSYEQY
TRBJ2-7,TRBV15,ATSRSGQGAVLDEQY
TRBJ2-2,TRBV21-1,ASSAAHTGELF
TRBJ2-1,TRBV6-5,ASSSLLAGGPNEQF
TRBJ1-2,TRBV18,ASSPRGTNEASYT
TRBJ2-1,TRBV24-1,ATSTGGRLNEQF
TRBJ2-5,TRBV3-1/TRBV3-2,ASSQGLAGLGETQY
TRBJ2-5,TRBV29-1,SAKDIHQETQY
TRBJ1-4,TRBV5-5,ASSSETVNEKLF
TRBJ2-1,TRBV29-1,SVDRSGNEQF
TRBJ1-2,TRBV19,ASSIGAGGNRLDGYT
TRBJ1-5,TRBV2,ASSLSNQPQH
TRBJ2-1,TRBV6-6,ASSPSGQGGAEQF
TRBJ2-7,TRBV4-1,ASSPQGKDYEQY
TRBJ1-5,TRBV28,ASSLEGPQH
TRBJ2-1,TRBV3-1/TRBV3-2,ASSQGSGGAREQF
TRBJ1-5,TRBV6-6,ASSSGEGNQPQH
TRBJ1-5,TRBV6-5,ASSRQGGDQPQH
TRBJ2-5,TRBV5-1,ASSSYGGVQETQY
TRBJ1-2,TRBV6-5,ASGTGWHLNGYT
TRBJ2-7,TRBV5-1,ASSSSGTGGYEQY
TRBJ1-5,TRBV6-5,ASHPDRWSDQPQH
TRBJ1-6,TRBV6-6,ASSRRSDNSPLH
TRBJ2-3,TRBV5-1,ASSFVRQGATDTQY
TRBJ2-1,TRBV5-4,ASSPKREGRGEQF